What follows are 30 T cell receptor beta chains derived from one specimen sequenced in a study of CD8 T cells in Susac syndrome. After extraction with the RNeasy kit, roughly 0.45 to 1 ug of the RNA was reverse transcribed using random hexamers. MiXCR was run by TCRdb on the immunoSEQ multiplex PCR reads, yielding one entry per CDR3 protein. The sample has about 120,000 distinct CDR3 sequences, around 94% seen once. The sample taken for sequencing was CD4+ T cells from PBMCs. These TCRs come from a human donor in good health.

The chain joins TRBV7-9 to TRBJ2-5, with unresolved D. The CDR3 is made up of 14 amino acids. Germline CDR1 and CDR2: SEHNR and FQNEAQ (reference sequence). Trimming took 3 bases from V and 0 from J, leaving 8 bases between them. The CDR3 region has the DNA TGTGCCAGCAGCTTTCGGCAGGACCAAGAGACCCAGTACTTC. This encodes CASSFRQDQETQYF.

This chain joins TRBV7-6 and TRBJ2-1; D gene unclear. The CDR3 is made up of 14 amino acids. The germline V gene encodes CDR1 SGHVS and CDR2 FNYEAQ. Trimming pared 1 base from V and 5 bases from J, leaving 9 bases between. CDR3 DNA: TGTGCCAGCAGCTTAGGTGTCAGCAACAATGAGCAGTTCTTC. Translation gives CASSLGVSNNEQFF.

V and J are TRBV20-1 and TRBJ1-2; TRBD1 matches at 7 bases. Germline-derived CDR1 and CDR2 are DFQATT and SNEGSKA (reference sequence). V was pared by 0 bases and J by 6 bases, with 7 bases of the junction left unmatched. CDR3 length equals 14 residues. The CDR3 DNA follows: TGCAGTGCTAGAGACTACAGGGGCCTTGATGGCTACACCTTC. This sequence encodes CSARDYRGLDGYTF.

V gene TRBV19 combines with J gene TRBJ2-7; 7 bases align to TRBD2. The length of the CDR3 is 14 residues. With 3 bases clipped from V and 3 bases from J, the junction kept 5 bases outside the gene matches. Germline V lookup: CDR1 LNHDA, CDR2 SQIVND (reference sequence). The CDR3 here is CASSIGLENYEQYF. The CDR3 coding sequence is TGTGCCAGTAGTATCGGACTAGAGAACTACGAGCAGTACTTC.

Here the CDR3 reads CASSYSFTLAQSYEQYF. The CDR3, as DNA: TGTGCCAGCAGTTACTCGTTTACTCTAGCCCAATCCTACGAGCAGTACTTC. This chain joins TRBV6-5 and TRBJ2-7; perhaps TRBD2 as D (5 bases). The V gene's germline CDR1 is MNHEY and CDR2 SVGAGI. V was clipped by 0 bases and J by 1 base, with 16 bases between them. CDR3 length: 17 amino acids.

This chain uses TRBV2 with TRBJ2-1; D remains ambiguous. This CDR3 contains 11 residues. The germline V gene encodes CDR1 SNHLY and CDR2 FYNNEI. With 3 bases removed from V and 6 bases from J, the gap between germline ends came to 3 bases. CDR3 in amino acids: CASSETNEQFF. Here the CDR3 DNA reads TGTGCCAGCAGTGAGACCAATGAGCAGTTCTTC.

The V call is TRBV6-2 or TRBV6-3, the J call TRBJ2-1; D unresolved. Trimming stripped 2 bases from V and 2 bases from J, with 7 bases between. CDR1 is MNHEY and CDR2 is SVGEGT in the germline V gene. The CDR3 is 14 residues long. CDR3 sequence (DNA): TGTGCCAGCAGTTACGCGGAACCCTACAATGAGCAGTTCTTC. Amino acid sequence: CASSYAEPYNEQFF.

The genes are TRBV18 and TRBJ1-4; D remains ambiguous. The V and J ends lost 3 bases and 4 bases respectively, with 9 bases between them. Germline lookup yields CDR1 KGHSH and CDR2 LQKENI. CDR3 size: 14 residues. CDR3 sequence reads: CASSPPTDNEKLFF. In DNA, the CDR3 is TGTGCCAGCTCACCTCCCACAGATAATGAAAAACTGTTTTTT. The full variable domain, completed using reference TRBV18 and TRBJ1-4, is NAGVMQNPRHLVRRRGQEARLRCSPMKGHSHVYWYRQLPEEGLKFMVYLQKENIIDESGMPKERFSAEFPKEGPSILRIQQVVRGDSAAYFCASSPPTDNEKLFFGSGTQLSVL.

The chain is built from TRBV3-1 and TRBJ2-4; D possibly uses TRBD1 or TRBD2 (5 bases each). V lost 9 bases and J 3 bases, leaving 15 bases between the germline ends. This CDR3 spans 14 amino acids. Germline CDR1 and CDR2: LGHDT and YNNKEL (reference sequence). The CDR3 nucleotides read TGTGCCAGTCAGGTGGGGGTCGGCAAAAACATTCAGTACTTC. This codes for CASQVGVGKNIQYF.

This clonotype was picked up one time. This rearrangement joins TRBV24-1 to TRBJ2-1; TRBD2 might be the D (6 bases). The germline V gene has CDR1 KGHDR and CDR2 SFDVKD. Trimming pared 4 bases from V and 2 bases from J, leaving 11 bases between. CDR3 length: 15 amino acids. The chain's CDR3 is CATSDPRLAYNEQFF. CDR3 DNA sequence: TGTGCCACCAGTGACCCGAGACTAGCCTACAATGAGCAGTTCTTC.

V and J are TRBV6-1 and TRBJ2-5; 9 nucleotides align to TRBD1. Germline-derived CDR1 and CDR2 are MNHNS and SASEGT. The CDR3 consists of 17 residues. Unmatched junction bases numbered 15, after V lost 5 bases and J lost 5 bases. In DNA, the CDR3 is TGTGCCAGCAGTCAGAGCCCCGGGACAGGGATTGGTGAGACCCAGTACTTC. This translates into CASSQSPGTGIGETQYF.

V and J are TRBV5-1 and TRBJ2-5; 7 bases agree with TRBD2. V dropped 3 bases and J dropped 5; count of bases not matched to a gene: 7. The CDR3 consists of 14 residues. Per the germline V gene, CDR1 is SGHRS and CDR2 is YFSETQ. CDR3 nucleotide sequence: TGCGCCAGCAGCTGGGCGGGAGAGTCGGAGACCCAGTACTTC. Encoded protein: CASSWAGESETQYF.

The chain uses TRBV2 and TRBJ2-5; tentatively, D is TRBD1 or TRBD2 (5 bases each). V lost 7 bases and J 5 bases, leaving 14 bases between the germline ends. Germline CDR1 SNHLY, CDR2 FYNNEI. CDR3 length equals 13 residues. CDR3 nucleotides: TGTGCCAGCAACCGGGACCGGGATGAGACCCAGTACTTC. It translates to CASNRDRDETQYF.

The chain links TRBV7-2 to TRBJ2-5, with 8 bases identical to TRBD2. Germline V lookup: CDR1 SGHTA, CDR2 FQGNSA. The CDR3 length is 15 residues. V shed 2 bases, J shed 2 bases, and the junction held 4 bases outside the gene matches. The DNA for the CDR3 is TGTGCCAGCAGCTTACAACCTAGCGGGCAAGAGACCCAGTACTTC. Translating gives CASSLQPSGQETQYF.

The chain couples TRBV6-2 or TRBV6-3 to TRBJ1-5; D gene uncertain. This CDR3 is built from 13 residues. CDR1 is MNHEY, CDR2 SVGEGT, per germline. V lost 6 bases, J lost 3 bases, and 9 bases lay in between. The CDR3 sequence: CASSSRNNQPQHF. The CDR3 region has the DNA TGTGCCAGCAGCTCCAGGAACAATCAGCCCCAGCATTTT.

V is TRBV7-2 and J is TRBJ2-3; TRBD2 aligns across 8 bases. This CDR3 contains 16 residues. J gave up 3 bases and V 3 bases, and 8 bases lay outside the gene matches. Germline V gene sequence: CDR1 SGHTA, CDR2 FQGNSA. The CDR3: CASSFLPSGSTDTQYF. CDR3 nucleotide sequence: TGTGCCAGCAGCTTTCTACCGAGCGGGAGTACAGATACGCAGTATTTT.

The rearrangement links TRBV28 to TRBJ1-2; D perhaps matches TRBD1 (6 bases). Germline lookup yields CDR1 MDHEN and CDR2 SYDVKM. This CDR3 is built from 14 residues. The V gene lost 6 bases and the J gene lost 0 bases, with 11 bases spanning the gap. CDR3 protein: CASRQGGANYGYTF. DNA for the CDR3: TGTGCCAGCAGGCAAGGGGGGGCTAACTATGGCTACACCTTC.

The chain combines TRBV27 with TRBJ2-3, with 14 bases fitting TRBD2. V was clipped by 5 bases and J by 4 bases; unmatched bases: 5. This CDR3 region has 16 residues. Germline assignment: CDR1 MNHEY and CDR2 SMNVEV (reference sequence). In DNA, the CDR3 is TGTGCCAGCAGTAGCGGGACTAGCGGGAGACCAGATACGCAGTATTTT. Encoded protein: CASSSGTSGRPDTQYF.

The chain combines TRBV5-1 with TRBJ1-6; possibly TRBD1 for D (5 bases). This CDR3 contains 16 residues. Germline lookup yields CDR1 SGHRS and CDR2 YFSETQ. Trimming stripped 5 bases from V and 0 bases from J, with 12 bases between. The CDR3 DNA sequence: TGCGCCAGCAGTTGGGACGCGAGCTCCTATAATTCACCCCTCCACTTT. Its translation: CASSWDASSYNSPLHF.

The chain couples TRBV7-2 to TRBJ2-7; TRBD1 is a possible D gene (5 bases). V was pared by 3 bases and J by 3 bases, with 9 bases between. Germline CDR1 is SGHTA and CDR2 is FQGNSA. The CDR3 contains 13 residues. The CDR3 region is CASSLQGLYEQYF. CDR3 nucleotides: TGTGCCAGCAGCTTGCAGGGCCTCTACGAGCAGTACTTC.

The chain carries TRBV7-9 and TRBJ1-2, with 7 bases lining up with TRBD1. Germline loops: CDR1 SEHNR, CDR2 FQNEAQ (reference sequence). Germline trimming cut 4 bases from V and 7 bases from J; bases unmatched to any gene: 9. CDR3 size: 14 residues. The CDR3 nucleotides are TGTGCCAGCAGCTCGGCCGACAGGGCTGCTGGCTACACCTTC. Its protein is CASSSADRAAGYTF.

Details on this clonotype: An end of the junction does not agree with germline; a read error may underlie this. This sequence joins TRBV2 and TRBJ2-7, with D maybe TRBD1 (6 bases). The CDR3 totals 14 residues. Germline V gene data show CDR1 as SNHLY and CDR2 as FYNNEI. The CDR3 DNA sequence: TGTGCCAGCAGTGAAGTCCCCCGAAAACGGGACATGGACTTC. Translated: CASSEVPRKRDMDF.

The chain has TRBV12-3 or TRBV12-4 and TRBJ1-4, with 9 bases identical to TRBD1. V shed 6 bases, J shed 10 bases, and the junction held 12 bases outside the gene matches. The CDR3 spans 15 residues. CDR3 bases: TGTGCCAGCAGCTCCCAGACAGGGGGGATGGCAAAACTGTTTTTT. This gives the protein CASSSQTGGMAKLFF.

The V and J genes are TRBV27 and TRBJ2-7, with 9 bases fitting TRBD2. Per germline, CDR1 MNHEY and CDR2 SMNVEV (reference sequence). V trimming: 8 bases; J trimming: 0 bases; junction bases outside the gene matches: 5. The CDR3 consists of 14 residues. The CDR3 DNA follows: TGTGCCAGCGCAAGAGCGGGAGGCTCCTACGAGCAGTACTTC. As protein: CASARAGGSYEQYF.

The CDR3 bases are TGTGCCAGCATCCGCAGCGGGTATTACAATGAGCAGTTCTTC. Translated, it gives CASIRSGYYNEQFF. The rearrangement links TRBV25-1 to TRBJ2-1; D might be TRBD2 (6 bases). Germline V CDR1 and CDR2: MGHDK, SYGVNS. V dropped 7 bases and J dropped 4 bases, with 14 bases sitting between them. This CDR3 is built from 14 residues.

This clonotype has only one observation. The CDR3 loop reads CASSQGHARNTEAFF. CDR3 coding DNA: TGTGCCAGCAGCCAAGGACACGCGCGAAACACTGAAGCTTTCTTT. The V gene is TRBV3-1, the J gene TRBJ1-1; D unclear. Germline CDR1 and CDR2: LGHDT and YNNKEL (reference sequence). Trimming cost V 1 base and J 2 bases, with 11 bases left between them. CDR3 length equals 15 residues.

This chain connects TRBV24-1 to TRBJ2-1, with D unclear. Germline assignment: CDR1 KGHDR and CDR2 SFDVKD. There are 14 residues in the CDR3. The ends were cut back, 6 bases at V and 5 bases at J, with 13 bases in the middle. CDR3 amino acids: CATSTPIENNEQFF. CDR3 bases: TGTGCCACCAGTACTCCTATAGAGAACAATGAGCAGTTCTTC.

This clonotype was counted once. The genes are TRBV28 and TRBJ1-5; 7 positions agree with TRBD1. The CDR3 covers 15 residues. The trim removed 3 bases at V and 1 base at J, leaving 3 bases unmatched. The germline CDR1 and CDR2 sequences are MDHEN and SYDVKM. DNA of the CDR3: TGTGCCAGCAGTTTGGGGGGACAGAGCAATCAGCCCCAGCATTTT. This translates into CASSLGGQSNQPQHF.

In its sample, this clonotype was seen once. The rearrangement joins TRBV2 to TRBJ1-5; 7 positions match TRBD1. V trimming: 6 bases; J trimming: 6 bases; junction bases outside the gene matches: 23. Germline CDR1 is SNHLY and CDR2 is FYNNEI. The CDR3 loop spans 19 amino acids. The CDR3 region is CASRGNRGGAGRPSQPQHF. The CDR3 coding sequence is TGTGCCAGCAGAGGTAACAGGGGAGGCGCCGGTCGTCCGAGTCAGCCCCAGCATTTT.

V gene TRBV10-3 combines with J gene TRBJ2-7; TRBD1 matches at 7 bases. V was pared by 0 bases and J by 0 bases, with 2 bases of the junction left unmatched. Germline CDR1 ENHRY, CDR2 SYGVKD. The CDR3 sequence is 15 residues long. The CDR3 coding sequence is TGTGCCATCAGTGAGTCGGGGACAGCCTCCTACGAGCAGTACTTC. Protein product: CAISESGTASYEQYF.